One and the same sample provided the 24 T cell receptor beta chains below, sequenced in a study of blood T cell repertoires in COVID-19. The assay was immunoSEQ multiplex PCR, and TCRdb's table has in-frame clones only and misses some. There are roughly 52,000 clones in the sample; roughly 83% occur only once, and around 25% lies in the top ten. The sample taken for sequencing was peripheral blood. These receptors were obtained from a woman older than 75 with acute or convalescent COVID-19.

The V call is TRBV6-1, the J call TRBJ2-2; tentatively, D is TRBD1 (6 bases). Germline V lookup: CDR1 MNHNS, CDR2 SASEGT. V shed 2 bases and J shed 8 bases, with 15 bases lying between them. The CDR3 covers 15 residues. The DNA for the CDR3 is TGTGCCAGCAGTGAACCGCATGGGGGCAGGGGGGAGCTGTTTTTT. Its protein is CASSEPHGGRGELFF.

The genes are TRBV7-9 and TRBJ2-2, with D unclear. Germline V gene sequence: CDR1 SEHNR, CDR2 FQNEAQ (reference sequence). This CDR3 contains 15 residues. Trimming left V 0 bases short and J 2 bases short, with 7 bases between. CDR3 coding DNA: TGTGCCAGCAGCTTAGCGGGCAGAAACACCGGGGAGCTGTTTTTT. Translation: CASSLAGRNTGELFF.

Written as DNA, the CDR3 is TGCAGCGGGGTTGGACAGATGAACACTGAAGCTTTCTTT. The encoded protein is CSGVGQMNTEAFF. This chain uses TRBV29-1 with TRBJ1-1; tentatively, D is TRBD1 (6 bases). Germline V CDR1 and CDR2: SQVTM, ANQGSEA. The length of the CDR3 is 13 residues. Trimming removed 7 bases at V and 0 bases at J, with 12 bases between.

The gene calls are TRBV5-1 and TRBJ2-5; D not certain. V was clipped by 2 bases and J by 1 base, with 6 bases between them. This CDR3 spans 13 amino acids. Germline V CDR1 and CDR2: SGHRS, YFSETQ. The CDR3 DNA sequence: TGCGCCAGCAGCTTTCGCAGCCAAGAGACCCAGTACTTC. Its protein is CASSFRSQETQYF.

This clone was counted once. The rearrangement links TRBV6-4 to TRBJ1-4; 9 bases align to TRBD1. V lost 4 bases to trimming and J lost 8 bases; unmatched junction nucleotides: 8. Germline CDR1 MRHNA, CDR2 SNTAGT. The CDR3 is 15 amino acids. The CDR3 DNA sequence: TGTGCCAGCAGTGGTACCGGGACAGGGCACGAAAAACTGTTTTTT. It translates to CASSGTGTGHEKLFF.

The chain links TRBV19 to TRBJ1-5; no definite D call. The CDR3 runs to 13 residues. The V gene's germline CDR1 is LNHDA and CDR2 SQIVND (reference sequence). The V gene lost 10 bases and the J gene lost 0 bases, with 10 bases spanning the gap. The CDR3 bases are TGTGCCATAGCCGGGGATAGCAATCAGCCCCAGCATTTT. Amino acids: CAIAGDSNQPQHF.

The chain combines TRBV28 with TRBJ1-1, with TRBD1 matching over 8 bases. Germline loops: CDR1 MDHEN, CDR2 SYDVKM. This CDR3 has 13 amino acids. Trimming at V came to 8 bases and at J to 4 bases, leaving 6 bases not matched to a gene. The CDR3 DNA follows: TGTGCCAGCGGTACAACAGGGGGCACTGAAGCTTTCTTT. Encoded protein: CASGTTGGTEAFF.

The rearrangement uses TRBV10-2 and TRBJ2-1; weak D call: TRBD2 (5 bases). Germline V gene lookup returns CDR1 WSHSY and CDR2 SAAADI. V was pared by 6 bases and J by 0 bases, with 15 bases between. The length of the CDR3 is 16 residues. The chain's CDR3 is CASRSSGRRSYNEQFF. The CDR3 DNA sequence: TGCGCCAGCAGATCAAGCGGTCGTCGCTCCTACAATGAGCAGTTCTTC.

The chain has TRBV28 and TRBJ2-1; TRBD2 matches at 10 bases. Germline trimming cut 7 bases from V and 8 bases from J; bases unmatched to any gene: 8. CDR1 MDHEN and CDR2 SYDVKM come from the germline V gene. The CDR3 has 14 residues. The CDR3 sequence is CASTLAGAGDEQFF. The CDR3 DNA is TGTGCCAGCACCCTAGCGGGGGCCGGGGATGAGCAGTTCTTC.

The gene calls are TRBV10-3 and TRBJ2-1, with D tentatively TRBD2 (6 bases). Trimming removed 1 base at V and 8 bases at J, with 18 bases between. Germline CDR1 is ENHRY and CDR2 is SYGVKD. This CDR3 contains 16 residues. CDR3 protein: CAISELGTLIGDEQFF. DNA for the CDR3: TGTGCCATCAGTGAGTTGGGGACTCTAATCGGGGATGAGCAGTTCTTC.

Note on this clone: This sample also contains other DNA sequences that code for the same CDR3. The chain combines TRBV11-2 with TRBJ1-3; D is ambiguous. V lost 3 bases and J lost 0, with 6 bases in between. This CDR3 is built from 14 residues. CDR1 SGHAT and CDR2 FQNNGV come from the germline V gene. The CDR3 loop is CASSLSISGNTIYF. The CDR3 coding sequence is TGTGCCAGCAGCTTGAGTATCTCTGGAAACACCATATATTTT.

This clone was counted a few times. For the CDR3, the DNA is TGTGCCAGCAGCGACCGGACAGGAGACTACACCGGGGAGCTGTTTTTT. Translation: CASSDRTGDYTGELFF. V and J are TRBV9 and TRBJ2-2; 7 positions match TRBD1. This CDR3 region has 16 residues. The V gene end was trimmed by 3 bases and the J gene end by 3 bases; junction bases not matched to a gene: 8. CDR1 SGDLS and CDR2 YYNGEE come from the germline V gene.

The rearrangement uses TRBV7-3 and TRBJ2-2; 8 bases are a match to TRBD2. The CDR3 contains 16 residues. Germline CDR1 and CDR2: SGHTA and FQGTGA. J was trimmed by 5 bases and V by 4 bases; bases with no gene match: 9. CDR3 loop: CASSYTGLAGTGELFF. In DNA form, the CDR3 reads TGTGCCAGCAGCTACACTGGACTAGCCGGGACCGGGGAGCTGTTTTTT.

The chain joins TRBV5-1 to TRBJ2-5; D possibly corresponds to TRBD1 (6 bases). V was cut by 0 bases and J by 7 bases, with 16 bases left in between. CDR1 and CDR2 from the germline V gene are SGHRS and YFSETQ. This CDR3 is built from 15 residues. The CDR3 here is CASSLGGTPIVTQYF. For the CDR3, the DNA is TGCGCCAGCAGCTTGGGGGGGACACCGATAGTGACCCAGTACTTC. The entire variable domain, with the rest obtained from reference TRBV5-1 and TRBJ2-5, is as follows: KAGVTQTPRYLIKTRGQQVTLSCSPISGHRSVSWYQQTPGQGLQFLFEYFSETQRNKGNFPGRFSGRQFSNSRSEMNVSTLELGDSALYLCASSLGGTPIVTQYFGPGTRLLVL.

V usage is TRBV5-1 and J usage is TRBJ1-2; 7 bases are shared with TRBD1. Per germline, CDR1 SGHRS and CDR2 YFSETQ. CDR3 length equals 14 residues. The trim removed 4 bases at V and 3 bases at J, leaving 6 bases unmatched. The CDR3 here is CASSVGGADYGYTF. The CDR3 DNA reads as TGCGCCAGCAGCGTAGGGGGCGCAGACTATGGCTACACCTTC.

This chain connects TRBV5-1 to TRBJ1-1, with D maybe TRBD1 (6 bases). This CDR3 comprises 15 residues. Germline V CDR1 and CDR2: SGHRS, YFSETQ. V dropped 0 bases and J dropped 1 base, with 10 bases sitting between them. DNA for the CDR3: TGCGCCAGCAGCTTGGTCACGACAGGGAACACTGAAGCTTTCTTT. Encoded protein: CASSLVTTGNTEAFF.

This chain uses TRBV5-6 with TRBJ1-1; the match to TRBD1 covers 8 bases. V trimming: 4 bases; J trimming: 2 bases; junction bases outside the gene matches: 10. The CDR3 sequence is 16 residues long. CDR1 SGHDT and CDR2 YYEEEE come from the germline V gene. CDR3 in amino acids: CASSLGRGQGNTEAFF. CDR3 bases: TGTGCCAGCAGCCTGGGTCGAGGACAGGGTAACACTGAAGCTTTCTTT.

V and J are TRBV7-6 and TRBJ2-3, with D perhaps TRBD2 (5 bases). Germline CDR1 is SGHVS and CDR2 is FNYEAQ. This CDR3 spans 16 amino acids. V lost 1 base to trimming and J lost 1 base, with 12 bases between them. This CDR3 reads CASSLGVGRGTDTQYF. CDR3 sequence (DNA): TGTGCCAGCAGCTTAGGTGTGGGGAGAGGCACAGATACGCAGTATTTT.

This clone was counted a single time. This sequence joins TRBV7-3 and TRBJ2-3; the match to TRBD2 covers 8 bases. With 1 base clipped from V and 0 bases from J, the junction kept 6 bases outside the gene matches. Germline CDR1 and CDR2: SGHTA and FQGTGA. This CDR3 is built from 17 residues. CDR3 sequence: CASSLRSSSGSTDTQYF. The CDR3 DNA reads as TGTGCCAGCAGCTTAAGGTCGTCTAGCGGGAGCACAGATACGCAGTATTTT.

For this clone: This CDR3 is also generated by other DNA sequences in the sample. V is TRBV12-3 or TRBV12-4 and J is TRBJ1-2; D not certain. This CDR3 contains 13 residues. The V gene lost 1 base and the J gene lost 2 bases, with 5 bases spanning the gap. The CDR3 DNA reads as TGTGCCAGCAGTTTAGACAGAAACTATGGCTACACCTTC. Translating gives CASSLDRNYGYTF.

This clone has just a few counts. This chain joins TRBV7-8 and TRBJ2-1, with TRBD2 as a possible D gene (5 bases). Trimming cost V 1 base and J 14 bases, with 15 bases left between them. The V gene's germline CDR1 is SGHVS and CDR2 FQNEAQ. The CDR3 consists of 13 residues. The CDR3 DNA reads TGTGCCAGCAGCTTAGGTTTGAGGGAAAGGGAGTTCTTC. Protein product: CASSLGLREREFF. The whole variable domain, remainder taken from reference TRBV7-8 and TRBJ2-1, is GAGVSQSPRYKVAKRGQDVALRCDPISGHVSLFWYQQALGQGPEFLTYFQNEAQLDKSGLPSDRFFAERPEGSVSTLKIQRTQQEDSAVYLCASSLGLREREFFGPGTRLTVL.

The genes are TRBV7-9 and TRBJ2-1, with TRBD2 as a possible D gene (6 bases). The germline V gene encodes CDR1 SEHNR and CDR2 FQNEAQ (reference sequence). V was shortened by 5 bases and J by 3 bases, with 14 bases between the two germline ends. The CDR3 consists of 15 residues. The CDR3 DNA follows: TGTGCCAGCAGCAGCCGGGACTGGGTCTACAATGAGCAGTTCTTC. Translation gives CASSSRDWVYNEQFF.

Written as DNA, the CDR3 is TGTGCCAGCAGTAAGGACAGGGAATATGGCTACACCTTC. Its translation: CASSKDREYGYTF. This chain connects TRBV2 to TRBJ1-2; TRBD1 aligns across 8 bases. V lost 5 bases to trimming and J lost 5 bases; unmatched junction nucleotides: 4. Germline V CDR1 and CDR2: SNHLY, FYNNEI. This CDR3 is built from 13 residues.

V is TRBV3-1 (or the pseudogene TRBV3-2) and J is TRBJ2-1; 12 bases line up with TRBD2. This CDR3 region has 16 residues. The V gene's germline CDR1 is LGHDT and CDR2 YNNKEL (reference sequence). Trimming at V came to 0 bases and at J to 11 bases, leaving 8 bases not matched to a gene. DNA of the CDR3: TGTGCCAGCAGCCAAGAGCGGACTAGCGGGGACGTGAAGCAGTTCTTC. This gives the protein CASSQERTSGDVKQFF.